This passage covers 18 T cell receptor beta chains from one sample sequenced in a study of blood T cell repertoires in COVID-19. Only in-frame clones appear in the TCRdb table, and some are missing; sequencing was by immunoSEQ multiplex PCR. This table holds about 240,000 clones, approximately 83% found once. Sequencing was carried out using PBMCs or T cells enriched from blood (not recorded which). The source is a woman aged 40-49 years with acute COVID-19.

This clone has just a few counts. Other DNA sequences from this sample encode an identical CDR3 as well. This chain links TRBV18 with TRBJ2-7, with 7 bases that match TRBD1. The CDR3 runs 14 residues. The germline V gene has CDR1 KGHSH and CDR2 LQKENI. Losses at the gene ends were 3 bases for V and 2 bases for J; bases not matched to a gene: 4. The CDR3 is CASSPSDRAYEQYF. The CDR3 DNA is TGTGCCAGCTCACCTTCCGACAGGGCCTACGAGCAGTACTTC.

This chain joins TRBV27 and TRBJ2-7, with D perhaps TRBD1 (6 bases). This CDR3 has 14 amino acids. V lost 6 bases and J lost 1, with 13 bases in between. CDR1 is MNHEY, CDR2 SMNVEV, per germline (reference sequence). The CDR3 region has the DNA TGTGCCAGCAGAACGGGACATAATTCCTACGAGCAGTACTTC. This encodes CASRTGHNSYEQYF.

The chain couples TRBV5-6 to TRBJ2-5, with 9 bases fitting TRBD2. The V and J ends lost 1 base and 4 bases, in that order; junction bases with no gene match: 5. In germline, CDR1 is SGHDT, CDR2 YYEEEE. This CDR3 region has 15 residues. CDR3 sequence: CASSLSAGGRETQYF. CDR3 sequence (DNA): TGTGCCAGCAGCTTGAGTGCGGGAGGGCGAGAGACCCAGTACTTC.

As DNA, the CDR3 is TGTGCCAGCAGCCAAGATGAGAGTGGACTAGCGGGAATGGAGACCCAGTACTTC. The encoded protein is CASSQDESGLAGMETQYF. This sequence joins TRBV3-1 (or the pseudogene TRBV3-2) and TRBJ2-5; 12 positions match TRBD2. Germline trimming cut 0 bases from V and 5 bases from J; bases unmatched to any gene: 10. The germline gives CDR1 LGHDT, CDR2 YNNKEL (reference sequence). The CDR3 consists of 18 residues.

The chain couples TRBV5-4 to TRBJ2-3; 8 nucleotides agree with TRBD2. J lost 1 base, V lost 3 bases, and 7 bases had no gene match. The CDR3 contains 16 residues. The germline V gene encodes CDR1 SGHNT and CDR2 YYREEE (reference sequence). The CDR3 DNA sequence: TGTGCCAGCAGCTCTCGTCGGCGGGAGGGCACAGATACGCAGTATTTT. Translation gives CASSSRRREGTDTQYF.

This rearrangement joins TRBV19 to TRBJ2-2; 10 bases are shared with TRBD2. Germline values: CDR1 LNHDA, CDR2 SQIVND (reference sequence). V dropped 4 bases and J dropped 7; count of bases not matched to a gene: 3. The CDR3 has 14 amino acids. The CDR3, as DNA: TGTGCCAGTAGTACTTCTAGCGGGGGCGGGGAGCTGTTTTTT. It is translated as CASSTSSGGGELFF.

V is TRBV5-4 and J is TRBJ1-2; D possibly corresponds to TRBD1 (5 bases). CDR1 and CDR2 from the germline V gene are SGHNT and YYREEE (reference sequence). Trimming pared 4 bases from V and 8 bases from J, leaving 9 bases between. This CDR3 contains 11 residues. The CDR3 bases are TGTGCCAGCAGCGAAGGGGTCGGCTACACCTTC. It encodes CASSEGVGYTF.

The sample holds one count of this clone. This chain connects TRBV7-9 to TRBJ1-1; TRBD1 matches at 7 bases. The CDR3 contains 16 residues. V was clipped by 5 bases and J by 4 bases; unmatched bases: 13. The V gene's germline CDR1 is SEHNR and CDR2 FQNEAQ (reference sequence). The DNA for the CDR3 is TGTGCCAGCAGCCCCCTATACCCTCCAGGGGGCACTGAAGCTTTCTTT. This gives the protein CASSPLYPPGGTEAFF.

The CDR3 protein is CASSEVGTGDTEAFF. CDR3 DNA sequence: TGTGCCAGCAGTGAGGTGGGGACAGGGGACACTGAAGCTTTCTTT. This chain joins TRBV6-1 and TRBJ1-1; TRBD1 matches at 10 bases. Germline trimming cut 3 bases from V and 3 bases from J; bases unmatched to any gene: 4. The CDR3 runs 15 residues. In germline, CDR1 is MNHNS, CDR2 SASEGT.

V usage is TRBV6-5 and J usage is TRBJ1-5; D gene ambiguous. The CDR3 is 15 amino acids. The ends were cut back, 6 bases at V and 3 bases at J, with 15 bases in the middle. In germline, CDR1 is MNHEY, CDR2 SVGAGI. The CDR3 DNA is TGTGCCAGCAGCTACGGCCCAAATGCCAATCAGCCCCAGCATTTT. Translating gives CASSYGPNANQPQHF.

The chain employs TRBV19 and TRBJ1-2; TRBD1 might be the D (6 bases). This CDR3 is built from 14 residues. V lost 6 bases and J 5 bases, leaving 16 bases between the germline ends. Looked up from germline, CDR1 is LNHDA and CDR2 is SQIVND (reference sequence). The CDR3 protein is CASRPTGTTYGYTF. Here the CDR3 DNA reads TGTGCCAGTAGGCCAACAGGGACGACATATGGCTACACCTTC.

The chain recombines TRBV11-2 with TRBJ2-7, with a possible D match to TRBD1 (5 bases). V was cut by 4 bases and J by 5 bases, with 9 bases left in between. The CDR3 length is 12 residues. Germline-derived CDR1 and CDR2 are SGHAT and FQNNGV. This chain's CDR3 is CASSSQGHEQYF. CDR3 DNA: TGTGCCAGCAGCTCCCAGGGCCACGAGCAGTACTTC.

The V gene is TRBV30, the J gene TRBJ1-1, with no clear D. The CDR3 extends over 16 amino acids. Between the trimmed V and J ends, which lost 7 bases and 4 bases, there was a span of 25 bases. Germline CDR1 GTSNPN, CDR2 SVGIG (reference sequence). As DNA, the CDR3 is TGTGCCTCGAGCAGGCGATCCAACTCCGTGGGCACTGAAGCTTTCTTT. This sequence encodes CASSRRSNSVGTEAFF.

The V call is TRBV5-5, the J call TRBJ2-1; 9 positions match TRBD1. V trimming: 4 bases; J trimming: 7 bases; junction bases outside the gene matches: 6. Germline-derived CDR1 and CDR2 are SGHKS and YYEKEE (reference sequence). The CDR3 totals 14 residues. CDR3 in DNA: TGTGCCAGCAGCCCTAGACAGGGGGTGAATGAGCAGTTCTTC. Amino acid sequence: CASSPRQGVNEQFF.

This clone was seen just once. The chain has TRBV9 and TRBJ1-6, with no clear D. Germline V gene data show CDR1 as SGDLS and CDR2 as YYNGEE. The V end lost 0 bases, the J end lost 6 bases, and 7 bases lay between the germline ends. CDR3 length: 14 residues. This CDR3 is CASSVGQINSPLHF. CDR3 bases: TGTGCCAGCAGCGTAGGACAAATTAATTCACCCCTCCACTTT.

The CDR3, as DNA: TGTGCCAGCAGGGGGGGGGACAGGTACGGCTACACCTTC. The encoded protein is CASRGGDRYGYTF. The V call is TRBV5-4, the J call TRBJ1-2; 8 bases map to TRBD1. The CDR3 runs to 13 residues. With 5 bases clipped from V and 8 bases from J, the junction kept 8 bases outside the gene matches. CDR1 and CDR2 (germline): SGHNT, YYREEE (reference sequence).

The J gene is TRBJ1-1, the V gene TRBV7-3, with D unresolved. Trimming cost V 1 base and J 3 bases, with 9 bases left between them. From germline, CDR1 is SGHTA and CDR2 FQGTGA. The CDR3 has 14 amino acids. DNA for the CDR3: TGTGCCAGCAGCTTAATGGTTGTAGACACTGAAGCTTTCTTT. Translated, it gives CASSLMVVDTEAFF.

The CDR3 reads CASGSELAGGYYGYTF. The CDR3 DNA sequence: TGTGCCAGCGGTTCGGAATTGGCAGGGGGTTATTATGGCTACACCTTC. V and J are TRBV6-2 or TRBV6-3 and TRBJ1-2; TRBD1 agrees at 7 bases. V gave up 8 bases and J gave up 5 bases; unmatched junction bases: 17. Germline CDR1 MNHEY, CDR2 SVGEGT. This CDR3 has 16 amino acids.